This TCR beta chain was captured by sequencing in a study of lymphopenia after photon versus proton radiotherapy. As to this clone: Its specificity is unknown.

Overall study results and limits: Authors raise, but do not show, better survival with proton therapy.

Sequencing used immunoSEQ multiplex PCR; TCRdb keeps in-frame clones, though not all of them. The sample lists tens of thousands of clones; around four fifths were seen once. The CDR3 totals 12 residues. V lost 10 bases to trimming and J lost 8 bases, with 15 bases between them. Germline values: CDR1 MDHEN, CDR2 SYDVKM. The source of this sequence is a man between 60 and 75 years old with pancreatic cancer. The chain couples TRBV28 to TRBJ1-5, with D possibly being TRBD1 (5 bases). The sample was peripheral blood, taken from a patient treated with proton-based radiotherapy. CDR3 bases: TGTGCCACGTCCTCGGGGGGTAAGCCCCAGCATTTT. The encoded protein is CATSSGGKPQHF.